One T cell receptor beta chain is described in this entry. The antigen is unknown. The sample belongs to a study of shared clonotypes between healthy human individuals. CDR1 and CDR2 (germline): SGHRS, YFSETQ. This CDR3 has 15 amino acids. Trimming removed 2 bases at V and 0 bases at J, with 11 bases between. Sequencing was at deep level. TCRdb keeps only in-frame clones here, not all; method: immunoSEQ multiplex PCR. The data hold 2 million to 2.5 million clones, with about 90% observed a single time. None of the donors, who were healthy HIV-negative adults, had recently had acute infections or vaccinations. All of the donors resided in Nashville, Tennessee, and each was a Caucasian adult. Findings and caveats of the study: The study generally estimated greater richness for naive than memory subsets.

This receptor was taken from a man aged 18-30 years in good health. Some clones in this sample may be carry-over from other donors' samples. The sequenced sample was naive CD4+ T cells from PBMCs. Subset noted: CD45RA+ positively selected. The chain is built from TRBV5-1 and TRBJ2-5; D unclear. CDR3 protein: CASSFMGLYQETQYF. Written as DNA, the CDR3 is TGCGCCAGCAGCTTTATGGGCCTGTACCAAGAGACCCAGTACTTC.